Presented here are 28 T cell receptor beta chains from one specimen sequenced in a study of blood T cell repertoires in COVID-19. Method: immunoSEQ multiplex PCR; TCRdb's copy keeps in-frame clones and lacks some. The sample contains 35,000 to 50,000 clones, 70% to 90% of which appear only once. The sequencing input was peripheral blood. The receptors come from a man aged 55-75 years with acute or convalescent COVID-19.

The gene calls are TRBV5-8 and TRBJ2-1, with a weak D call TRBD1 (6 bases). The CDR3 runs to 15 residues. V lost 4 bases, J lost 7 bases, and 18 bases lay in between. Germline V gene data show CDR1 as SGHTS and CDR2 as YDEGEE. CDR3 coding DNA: TGTGCCAGCAGCCAGGGGTTCCGTATCCAGAATGAGCAGTTCTTC. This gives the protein CASSQGFRIQNEQFF.

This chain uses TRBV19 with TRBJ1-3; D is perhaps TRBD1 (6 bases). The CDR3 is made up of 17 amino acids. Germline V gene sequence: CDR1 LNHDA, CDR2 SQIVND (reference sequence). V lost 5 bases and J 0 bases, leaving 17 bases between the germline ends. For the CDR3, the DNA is TGTGCCAGTAGTCCGGCAGGGGCCCTCGCCTCTGGAAACACCATATATTTT. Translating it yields CASSPAGALASGNTIYF.

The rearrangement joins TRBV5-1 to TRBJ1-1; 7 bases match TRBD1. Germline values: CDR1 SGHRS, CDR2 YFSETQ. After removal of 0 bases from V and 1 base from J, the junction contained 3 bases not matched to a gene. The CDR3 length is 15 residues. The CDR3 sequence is CASSLAGQKNTEAFF. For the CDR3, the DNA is TGCGCCAGCAGCTTGGCGGGACAGAAGAACACTGAAGCTTTCTTT.

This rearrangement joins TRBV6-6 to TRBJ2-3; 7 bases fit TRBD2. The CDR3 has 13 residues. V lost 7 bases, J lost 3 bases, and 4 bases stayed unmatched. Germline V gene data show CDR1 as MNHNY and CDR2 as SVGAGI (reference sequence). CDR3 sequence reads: CASTWGGTDTQYF. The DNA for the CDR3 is TGTGCCAGCACCTGGGGGGGAACAGATACGCAGTATTTT.

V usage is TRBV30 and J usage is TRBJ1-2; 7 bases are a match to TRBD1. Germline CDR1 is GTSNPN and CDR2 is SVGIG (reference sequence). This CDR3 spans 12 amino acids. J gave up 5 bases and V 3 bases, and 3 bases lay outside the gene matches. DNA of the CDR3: TGTGCCTGGAGCAGGGGGAAGTATGGCTACACCTTC. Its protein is CAWSRGKYGYTF. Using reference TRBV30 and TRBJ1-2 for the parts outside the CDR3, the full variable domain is SQTIHQWPATLVQPVGSPLSLECTVEGTSNPNLYWYRQAAGRGLQLLFYSVGIGQISSEVPQNLSASRPQDRQFILSSKKLLLSDSGFYLCAWSRGKYGYTFGSGTRLTVV.

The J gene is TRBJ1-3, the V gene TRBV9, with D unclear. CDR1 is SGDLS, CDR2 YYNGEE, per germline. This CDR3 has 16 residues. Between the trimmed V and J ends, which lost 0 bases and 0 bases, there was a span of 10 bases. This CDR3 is CASSVAAAVSGNTIYF. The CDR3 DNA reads TGTGCCAGCAGCGTAGCAGCAGCGGTCTCTGGAAACACCATATATTTT.

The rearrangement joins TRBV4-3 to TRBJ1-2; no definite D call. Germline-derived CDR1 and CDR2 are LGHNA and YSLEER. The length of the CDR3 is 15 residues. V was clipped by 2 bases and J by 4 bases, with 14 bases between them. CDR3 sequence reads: CASSQKETVSYGYTF. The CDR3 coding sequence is TGCGCCAGCAGCCAAAAAGAAACAGTCTCCTATGGCTACACCTTC.

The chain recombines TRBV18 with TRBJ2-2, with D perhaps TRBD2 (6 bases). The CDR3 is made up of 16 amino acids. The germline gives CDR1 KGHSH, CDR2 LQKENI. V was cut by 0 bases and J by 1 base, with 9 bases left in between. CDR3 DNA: TGTGCCAGCTCACCACCGGGACTCCAGAACACCGGGGAGCTGTTTTTT. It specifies CASSPPGLQNTGELFF.

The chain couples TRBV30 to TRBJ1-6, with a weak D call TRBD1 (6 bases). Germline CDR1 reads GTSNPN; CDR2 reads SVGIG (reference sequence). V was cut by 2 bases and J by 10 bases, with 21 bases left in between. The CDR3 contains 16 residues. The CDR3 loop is CAWSKPSGARGSPLHF. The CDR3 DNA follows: TGTGCCTGGAGTAAGCCCTCAGGGGCTAGGGGATCACCCCTCCACTTT.

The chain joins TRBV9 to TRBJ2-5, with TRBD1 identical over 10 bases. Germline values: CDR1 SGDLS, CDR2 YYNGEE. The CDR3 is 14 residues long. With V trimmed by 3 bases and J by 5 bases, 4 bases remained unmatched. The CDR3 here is CASSADRGPETQYF. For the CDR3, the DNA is TGTGCCAGCAGCGCCGACAGGGGGCCGGAGACCCAGTACTTC.

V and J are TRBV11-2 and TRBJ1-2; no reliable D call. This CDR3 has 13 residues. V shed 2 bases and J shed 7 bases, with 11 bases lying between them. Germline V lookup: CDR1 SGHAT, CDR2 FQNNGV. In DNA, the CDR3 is TGTGCCAGCAGCTTAAATCCCGTCCTTGGCTACACCTTC. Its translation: CASSLNPVLGYTF.

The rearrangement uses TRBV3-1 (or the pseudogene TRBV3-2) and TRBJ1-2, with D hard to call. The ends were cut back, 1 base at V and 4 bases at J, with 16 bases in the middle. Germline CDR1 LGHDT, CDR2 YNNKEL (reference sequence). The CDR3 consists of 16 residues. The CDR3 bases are TGTGCCAGCAGCCAAGTACTCCTCTATAGCGCCTATGGCTACACCTTC. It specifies CASSQVLLYSAYGYTF.

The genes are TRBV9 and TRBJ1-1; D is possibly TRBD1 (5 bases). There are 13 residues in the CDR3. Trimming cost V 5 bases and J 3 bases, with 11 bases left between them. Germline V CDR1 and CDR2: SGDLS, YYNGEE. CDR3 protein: CASSAGFDTEAFF. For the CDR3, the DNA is TGTGCCAGCAGTGCAGGGTTTGACACTGAAGCTTTCTTT. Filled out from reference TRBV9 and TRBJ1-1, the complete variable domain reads DSGVTQTPKHLITATGQRVTLRCSPRSGDLSVYWYQQSLDQGLQFLIQYYNGEERAKGNILERFSAQQFPDLHSELNLSSLELGDSALYFCASSAGFDTEAFFGQGTRLTVV.

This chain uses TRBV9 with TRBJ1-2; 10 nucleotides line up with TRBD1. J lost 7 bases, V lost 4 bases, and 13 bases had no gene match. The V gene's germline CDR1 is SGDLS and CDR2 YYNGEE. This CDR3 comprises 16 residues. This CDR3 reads CASSRRAVTGGGGYTF. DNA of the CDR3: TGTGCCAGCAGCAGGCGAGCCGTGACAGGGGGCGGTGGCTACACCTTC.

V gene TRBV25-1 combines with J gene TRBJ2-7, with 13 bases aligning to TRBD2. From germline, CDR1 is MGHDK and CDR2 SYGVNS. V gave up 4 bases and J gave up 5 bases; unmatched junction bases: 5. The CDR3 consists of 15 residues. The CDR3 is CASSARLAGGHEQYF. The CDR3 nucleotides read TGTGCCAGCAGTGCCCGACTAGCGGGGGGCCACGAGCAGTACTTC.

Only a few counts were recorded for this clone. CDR3 sequence: CASSSRNRGRIDTQYF. For the CDR3, the DNA is TGTGCCAGCAGTTCGAGGAACAGGGGGCGCATAGATACGCAGTATTTT. The chain uses TRBV7-2 and TRBJ2-3; 9 bases match TRBD1. The CDR3 has 16 residues. Germline trimming cut 6 bases from V and 5 bases from J; bases unmatched to any gene: 12. Germline lookup yields CDR1 SGHTA and CDR2 FQGNSA.

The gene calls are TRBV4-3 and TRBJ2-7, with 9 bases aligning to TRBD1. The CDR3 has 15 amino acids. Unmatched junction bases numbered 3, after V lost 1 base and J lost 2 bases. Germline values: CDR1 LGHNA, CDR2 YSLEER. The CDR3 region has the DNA TGCGCCAGCAGCCAAGTTTGGGACAGGGCCTACGAGCAGTACTTC. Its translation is CASSQVWDRAYEQYF.

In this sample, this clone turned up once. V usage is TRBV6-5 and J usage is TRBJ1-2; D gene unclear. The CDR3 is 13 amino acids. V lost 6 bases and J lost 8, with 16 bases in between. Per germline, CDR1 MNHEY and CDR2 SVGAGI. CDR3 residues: CASSNVGPGGYTF. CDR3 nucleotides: TGTGCCAGCAGCAACGTTGGTCCCGGGGGCTACACCTTC.

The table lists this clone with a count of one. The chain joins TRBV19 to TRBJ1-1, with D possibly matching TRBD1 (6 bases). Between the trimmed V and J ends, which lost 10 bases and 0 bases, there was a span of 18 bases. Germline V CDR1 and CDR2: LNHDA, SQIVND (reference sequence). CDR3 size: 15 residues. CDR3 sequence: CATVGQGPLNTEAFF. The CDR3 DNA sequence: TGTGCCACGGTAGGGCAGGGGCCATTGAACACTGAAGCTTTCTTT.

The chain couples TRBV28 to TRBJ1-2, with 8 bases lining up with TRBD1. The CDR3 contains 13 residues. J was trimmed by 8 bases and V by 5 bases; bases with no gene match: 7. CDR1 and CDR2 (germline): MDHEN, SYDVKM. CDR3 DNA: TGTGCCAGCAGTACCTGGACAGGGCTCGGCTACACCTTC. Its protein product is CASSTWTGLGYTF.

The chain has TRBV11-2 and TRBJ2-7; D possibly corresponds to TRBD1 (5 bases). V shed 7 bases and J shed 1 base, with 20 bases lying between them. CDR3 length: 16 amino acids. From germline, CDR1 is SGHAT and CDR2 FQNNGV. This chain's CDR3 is CASTPLRGRASYEQYF. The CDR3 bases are TGTGCCAGCACCCCTCTACGAGGCAGGGCGTCCTACGAGCAGTACTTC.

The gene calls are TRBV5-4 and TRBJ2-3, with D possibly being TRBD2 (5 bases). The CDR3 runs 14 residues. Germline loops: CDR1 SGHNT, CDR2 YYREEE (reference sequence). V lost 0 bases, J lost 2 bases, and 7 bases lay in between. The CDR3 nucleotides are TGTGCCAGCAGCTTGGAGGGAGTCACAGATACGCAGTATTTT. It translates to CASSLEGVTDTQYF.

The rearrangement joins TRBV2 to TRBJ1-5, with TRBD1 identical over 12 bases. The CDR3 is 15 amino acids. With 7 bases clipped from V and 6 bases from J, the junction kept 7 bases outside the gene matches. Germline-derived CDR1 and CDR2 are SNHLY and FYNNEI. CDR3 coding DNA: TGTGCCAGCACTCCGGGACAGGGGGCAGCTCAGCCCCAGCATTTT. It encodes CASTPGQGAAQPQHF. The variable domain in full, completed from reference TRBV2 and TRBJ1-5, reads EPEVTQTPSHQVTQMGQEVILRCVPISNHLYFYWYRQILGQKVEFLVSFYNNEISEKSEIFDDQFSVERPDGSNFTLKIRSTKLEDSAMYFCASTPGQGAAQPQHFGDGTRLSIL.

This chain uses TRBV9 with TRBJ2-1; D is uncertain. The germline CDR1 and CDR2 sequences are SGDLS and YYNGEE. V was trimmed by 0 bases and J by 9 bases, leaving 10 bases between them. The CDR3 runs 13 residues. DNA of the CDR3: TGTGCCAGCAGCGTAGGGTTCCCGGGTGAGCAGTTCTTC. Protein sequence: CASSVGFPGEQFF.

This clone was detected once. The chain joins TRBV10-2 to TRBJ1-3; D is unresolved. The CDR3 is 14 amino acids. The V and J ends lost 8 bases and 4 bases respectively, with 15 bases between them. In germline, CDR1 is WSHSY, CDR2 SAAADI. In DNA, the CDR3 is TGCGCCAGCCTCGGTGCCGAAGAGGGAAACACCATATATTTT. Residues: CASLGAEEGNTIYF.

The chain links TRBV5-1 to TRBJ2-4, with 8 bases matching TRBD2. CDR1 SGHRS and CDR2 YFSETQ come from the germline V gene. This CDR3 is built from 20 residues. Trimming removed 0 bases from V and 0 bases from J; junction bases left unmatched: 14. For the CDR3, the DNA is TGCGCCAGCAGCTTGGCCGGGACTACGGGAGGGTCAGGAGCCAAAAACATTCAGTACTTC. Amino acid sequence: CASSLAGTTGGSGAKNIQYF. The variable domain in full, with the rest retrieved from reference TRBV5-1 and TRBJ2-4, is KAGVTQTPRYLIKTRGQQVTLSCSPISGHRSVSWYQQTPGQGLQFLFEYFSETQRNKGNFPGRFSGRQFSNSRSEMNVSTLELGDSALYLCASSLAGTTGGSGAKNIQYFGAGTRLSVL.

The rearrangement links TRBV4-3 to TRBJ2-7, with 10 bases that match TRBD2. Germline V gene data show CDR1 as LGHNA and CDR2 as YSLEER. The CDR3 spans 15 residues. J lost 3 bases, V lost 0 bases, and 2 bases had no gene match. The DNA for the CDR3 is TGCGCCAGCAGCCAAGACCCTAGCGGGGGCTACGAGCAGTACTTC. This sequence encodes CASSQDPSGGYEQYF.

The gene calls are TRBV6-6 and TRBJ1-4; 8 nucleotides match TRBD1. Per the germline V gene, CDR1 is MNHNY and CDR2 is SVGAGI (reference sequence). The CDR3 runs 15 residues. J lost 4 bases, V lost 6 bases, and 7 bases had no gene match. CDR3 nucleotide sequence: TGTGCCAGCAGCCACCAGGGGGCGCGTAATGAAAAACTGTTTTTT. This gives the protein CASSHQGARNEKLFF.